Below, 30 T cell receptor beta chains from the same sample are listed, as sequenced in a study of monozygotic twins with inflammatory bowel disease. TCRdb re-analyzed the 5' RACE reads; it lists each CDR3 protein once, without DNA. The sample holds some 83,000 distinct CDR3 sequences. The sequencing sample was made of blood. These receptor sequences come from a human donor with ulcerative colitis or Crohn's disease, or a healthy co-twin of an affected twin (not recorded which).

The chain's CDR3 is CASSLLAGGPNEQFF. The rearrangement joins TRBV12-3 or TRBV12-4 to TRBJ2-1; TCRdb selects TRBD2, and the lack of DNA leaves this call unchecked. This CDR3 is 15 amino acids long.

The chain's CDR3 is CAIGGPSPSSTDTQYF. The V call is TRBV10-3, the J call TRBJ2-3; TCRdb calls TRBD1, which cannot be checked without DNA. The CDR3 runs 16 residues. Germline lookup yields CDR1 ENHRY and CDR2 SYGVKD.

The V call is TRBV20-1, the J call TRBJ2-1; TCRdb names TRBD1, which stays unverified in the absence of DNA. This CDR3 spans 15 amino acids. Germline CDR1 and CDR2: DFQATT and SNEGSKA (reference sequence). The CDR3 reads CSASPLGEHYNEQFF.

This CDR3 reads CASSFGRVGNSPLHF. The genes are TRBV12-3 or TRBV12-4 and TRBJ1-6. The CDR3 is made up of 15 amino acids.

The chain uses TRBV12-3 or TRBV12-4 and TRBJ2-1; the D call of TRBD1 rests on TCRdb alone, since no DNA is present to check it. The length of the CDR3 is 13 residues. CDR3 protein: CASSPGGQGEQFF.

The chain has TRBV18 and TRBJ2-3. The CDR3 runs 11 residues. The germline CDR1 and CDR2 sequences are KGHSH and LQKENI. The CDR3 sequence is CASSPTATQYF.

The chain combines TRBV25-1 with TRBJ2-3; TCRdb names TRBD1, which stays unverified in the absence of DNA. Germline CDR1 and CDR2: MGHDK and SYGVNS. This CDR3 contains 14 residues. This CDR3 is CASSVGGRTDTQYF.

This chain links TRBV7-2 with TRBJ1-5. The CDR3 contains 12 residues. Germline CDR1 and CDR2: SGHTA and FQGNSA. CDR3 in amino acids: CASSPASGSQHF.

V and J are TRBV11-2 and TRBJ2-5. The germline V gene encodes CDR1 SGHAT and CDR2 FQNNGV. The CDR3 length is 14 residues. CDR3 in amino acids: CASSFTSTDETQYF.

This chain joins TRBV10-3 and TRBJ2-1; TCRdb outputs TRBD2, but without DNA this stays unchecked. Germline V gene sequence: CDR1 ENHRY, CDR2 SYGVKD. This CDR3 has 16 residues. The chain's CDR3 is CAISARLAGVPNEQFF.

The V call is TRBV6-6, the J call TRBJ1-5. The CDR3 extends over 12 amino acids. Germline-derived CDR1 and CDR2 are MNHNY and SVGAGI (reference sequence). The CDR3 spells CASSLEDQPQHF.

This chain uses TRBV12-3 or TRBV12-4 with TRBJ1-1; TCRdb names TRBD1, which stays unverified in the absence of DNA. The CDR3 loop spans 15 amino acids. The CDR3 reads CASRWGGRRDAEAFF.

The V gene is TRBV7-2, the J gene TRBJ2-1; TCRdb's D gene call, TRBD2, goes unchecked for lack of DNA. Germline CDR1 is SGHTA and CDR2 is FQGNSA. CDR3 length equals 16 residues. The CDR3 sequence: CASSFWGEAGDNEQFF.

The chain combines TRBV18 with TRBJ2-2; without DNA, the TCRdb call of TRBD2 cannot be checked. The CDR3 consists of 16 residues. Per the germline V gene, CDR1 is KGHSH and CDR2 is LQKENI. The CDR3 reads CASSPRLAVDTGELFF.

V and J are TRBV18 and TRBJ2-3. Germline CDR1 KGHSH, CDR2 LQKENI. This CDR3 has 15 amino acids. CDR3 in amino acids: CASSPAIGSTDTQYF. The full variable domain, its missing parts supplied by reference TRBV18 and TRBJ2-3, is NAGVMQNPRHLVRRRGQEARLRCSPMKGHSHVYWYRQLPEEGLKFMVYLQKENIIDESGMPKERFSAEFPKEGPSILRIQQVVRGDSAAYFCASSPAIGSTDTQYFGPGTRLTVL.

The V and J genes are TRBV27 and TRBJ1-2. The CDR3 spans 12 residues. Germline V gene data show CDR1 as MNHEY and CDR2 as SMNVEV (reference sequence). The CDR3 reads CASSSRVGGYTF.

The chain couples TRBV5-1 to TRBJ2-7; TCRdb picks TRBD1, but there is no DNA to check that call. This CDR3 is 16 amino acids long. Per the germline V gene, CDR1 is SGHRS and CDR2 is YFSETQ. The CDR3 sequence is CASSLATSGSDYEQYF. Using reference TRBV5-1 and TRBJ2-7 for the parts outside the CDR3, the full variable domain is KAGVTQTPRYLIKTRGQQVTLSCSPISGHRSVSWYQQTPGQGLQFLFEYFSETQRNKGNFPGRFSGRQFSNSRSEMNVSTLELGDSALYLCASSLATSGSDYEQYFGPGTRLTVT.

The chain combines TRBV29-1 with TRBJ2-2; TCRdb outputs TRBD1, but without DNA this stays unchecked. The CDR3 covers 16 residues. Germline loops: CDR1 SQVTM, CDR2 ANQGSEA. The CDR3 sequence: CSVGRDRGNSAGELFF.

The chain recombines TRBV20-1 with TRBJ1-2. The CDR3 contains 14 residues. Germline CDR1 and CDR2: DFQATT and SNEGSKA (reference sequence). CDR3 protein: CSAGGLPANYGYTF.

The chain recombines TRBV7-9 with TRBJ2-7. The CDR3 runs 13 residues. Per germline, CDR1 SEHNR and CDR2 FQNEAQ (reference sequence). The CDR3 loop reads CASSYGTFYEQYF. The full variable domain, rest sourced from reference TRBV7-9 and TRBJ2-7, is DTGVSQNPRHKITKRGQNVTFRCDPISEHNRLYWYRQTLGQGPEFLTYFQNEAQLEKSRLLSDRFSAERPKGSFSTLEIQRTEQGDSAMYLCASSYGTFYEQYFGPGTRLTVT.

The chain recombines TRBV6-5 with TRBJ1-2; TCRdb's D gene call, TRBD1, goes unchecked for lack of DNA. The length of the CDR3 is 15 residues. Per germline, CDR1 MNHEY and CDR2 SVGAGI. The CDR3 sequence is CASSSPAGYDFGYTF.

The V gene is TRBV18, the J gene TRBJ2-3; there is no DNA to check the TCRdb D call of TRBD1. The CDR3 runs 13 residues. Germline V gene sequence: CDR1 KGHSH, CDR2 LQKENI. The CDR3 protein is CASSPSPQDTQYF.

This rearrangement joins TRBV5-6 to TRBJ2-5. Germline V gives CDR1 SGHDT, CDR2 YYEEEE. CDR3 size: 14 residues. CDR3 in amino acids: CASSLTEIQETQYF.

J is TRBJ1-5 and V is TRBV10-3; TCRdb picks TRBD1, but there is no DNA to check that call. The CDR3 is made up of 14 amino acids. CDR1 and CDR2 from the germline V gene are ENHRY and SYGVKD. The CDR3 sequence: CAISDPPRNQPQHF.

V and J are TRBV7-8 and TRBJ2-1; TCRdb returns TRBD1, unconfirmable since there is no DNA. Germline V gene lookup returns CDR1 SGHVS and CDR2 FQNEAQ. The CDR3 length is 16 residues. CDR3 amino acids: CASSLVPPVSSNEQFF.

V usage is TRBV12-3 or TRBV12-4 and J usage is TRBJ2-6. The CDR3 runs to 13 residues. CDR3 loop: CASRLTGANVLTF.

The rearrangement links TRBV5-1 to TRBJ2-5; TCRdb's assignment of TRBD2 cannot be checked, as there is no DNA. CDR1 SGHRS and CDR2 YFSETQ come from the germline V gene. This CDR3 is built from 16 residues. CDR3 amino acids: CASSPSRTSFQETQYF.

V usage is TRBV6-5 and J usage is TRBJ2-7; TCRdb proposes TRBD1, but this gene call is untestable without DNA. Germline CDR1 is MNHEY and CDR2 is SVGAGI. This CDR3 region has 13 residues. The CDR3 sequence is CASSYPPPREQYF.

The chain links TRBV5-1 to TRBJ2-3; there is no DNA to check the TCRdb D call of TRBD1. CDR1 is SGHRS and CDR2 is YFSETQ in the germline V gene. This CDR3 contains 13 residues. The CDR3 region is CASSTQQGNEKYF.

This rearrangement joins TRBV5-1 to TRBJ2-2; with no DNA, the TCRdb D assignment of TRBD2 cannot be verified. The CDR3 runs 13 residues. Per germline, CDR1 SGHRS and CDR2 YFSETQ. CDR3 region: CASSRLDYGELFF.